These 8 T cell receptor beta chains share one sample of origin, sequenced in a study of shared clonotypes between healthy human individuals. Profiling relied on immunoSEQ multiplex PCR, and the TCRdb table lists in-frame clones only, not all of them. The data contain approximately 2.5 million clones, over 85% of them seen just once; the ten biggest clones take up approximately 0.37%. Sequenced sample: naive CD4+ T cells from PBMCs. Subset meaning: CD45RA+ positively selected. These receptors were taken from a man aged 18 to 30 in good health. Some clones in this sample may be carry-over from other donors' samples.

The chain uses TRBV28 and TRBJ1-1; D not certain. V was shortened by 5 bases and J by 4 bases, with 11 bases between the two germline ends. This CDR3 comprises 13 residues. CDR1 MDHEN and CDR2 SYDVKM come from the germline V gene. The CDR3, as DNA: TGTGCCAGCAGTGCCGGGTCCATCACTGAAGCTTTCTTT. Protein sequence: CASSAGSITEAFF.

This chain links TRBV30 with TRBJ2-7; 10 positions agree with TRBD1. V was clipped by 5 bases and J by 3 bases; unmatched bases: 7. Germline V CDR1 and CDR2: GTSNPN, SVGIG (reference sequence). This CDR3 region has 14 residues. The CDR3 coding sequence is TGTGCCTGGGATAGGGACAGGGGAGTCTACGAGCAGTACTTC. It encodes CAWDRDRGVYEQYF.

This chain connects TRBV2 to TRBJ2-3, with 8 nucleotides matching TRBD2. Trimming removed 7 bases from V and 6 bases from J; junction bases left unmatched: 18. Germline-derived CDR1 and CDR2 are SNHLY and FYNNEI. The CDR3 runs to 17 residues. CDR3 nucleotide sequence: TGTGCCAGCATTCAAATGGGAATAGCGGGAATCGCGGATACGCAGTATTTT. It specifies CASIQMGIAGIADTQYF.

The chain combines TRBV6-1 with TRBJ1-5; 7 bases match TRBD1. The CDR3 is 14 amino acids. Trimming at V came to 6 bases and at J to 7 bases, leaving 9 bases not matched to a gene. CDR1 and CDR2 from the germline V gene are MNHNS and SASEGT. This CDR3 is CASSKGGGLQPQHF. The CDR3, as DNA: TGTGCCAGCAGCAAAGGAGGGGGCTTACAGCCCCAGCATTTT.

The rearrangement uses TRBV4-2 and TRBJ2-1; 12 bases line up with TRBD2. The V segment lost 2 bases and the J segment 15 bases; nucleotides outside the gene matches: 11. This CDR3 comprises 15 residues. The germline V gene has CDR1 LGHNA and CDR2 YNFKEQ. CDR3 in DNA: TGTGCCAGCAGCCAACCCGACCAACTAGCGGGAGGCCTGTTCTTC. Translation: CASSQPDQLAGGLFF.

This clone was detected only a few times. CDR3 residues: CASSPAGTMNTEAFF. CDR3 DNA sequence: TGTGCCAGCTCACCAGCAGGGACTATGAACACTGAAGCTTTCTTT. This chain connects TRBV18 to TRBJ1-1, with a tentative D call TRBD1 (5 bases). The germline CDR1 and CDR2 sequences are KGHSH and LQKENI. V shed 2 bases and J shed 0 bases, with 10 bases lying between them. The CDR3 length is 15 residues.

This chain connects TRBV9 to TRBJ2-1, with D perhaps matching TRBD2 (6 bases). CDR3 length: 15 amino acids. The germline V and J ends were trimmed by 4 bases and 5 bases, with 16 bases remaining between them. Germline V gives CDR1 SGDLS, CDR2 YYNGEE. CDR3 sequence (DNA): TGTGCCAGCAGCTCCGACAGTAGCGGCCACAATGAGCAGTTCTTC. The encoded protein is CASSSDSSGHNEQFF. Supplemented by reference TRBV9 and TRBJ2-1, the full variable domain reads DSGVTQTPKHLITATGQRVTLRCSPRSGDLSVYWYQQSLDQGLQFLIQYYNGEERAKGNILERFSAQQFPDLHSELNLSSLELGDSALYFCASSSDSSGHNEQFFGPGTRLTVL.

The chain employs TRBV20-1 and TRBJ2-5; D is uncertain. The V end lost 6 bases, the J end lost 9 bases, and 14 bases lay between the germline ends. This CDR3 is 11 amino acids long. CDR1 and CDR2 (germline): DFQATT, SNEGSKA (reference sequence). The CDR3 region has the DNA TGCAGTGCGAGTGCCCAGAGATCCCAGTACTTC. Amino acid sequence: CSASAQRSQYF.